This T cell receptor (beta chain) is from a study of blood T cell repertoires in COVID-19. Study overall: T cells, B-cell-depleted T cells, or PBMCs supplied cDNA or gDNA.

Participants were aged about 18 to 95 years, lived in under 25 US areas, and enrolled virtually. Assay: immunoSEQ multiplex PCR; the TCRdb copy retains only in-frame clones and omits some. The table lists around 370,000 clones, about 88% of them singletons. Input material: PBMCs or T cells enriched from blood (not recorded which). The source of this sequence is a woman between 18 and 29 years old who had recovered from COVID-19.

CDR3 nucleotides: TGTGCCAGCAGCCAAATACAGGACCACTATGGCTACACCTTC. Translation gives CASSQIQDHYGYTF. The chain employs TRBV3-1 (or the pseudogene TRBV3-2) and TRBJ1-2; maybe TRBD1 (5 bases). V lost 2 bases and J lost 3, with 10 bases in between. CDR1 and CDR2 (germline): LGHDT, YNNKEL (reference sequence). This CDR3 comprises 14 residues.